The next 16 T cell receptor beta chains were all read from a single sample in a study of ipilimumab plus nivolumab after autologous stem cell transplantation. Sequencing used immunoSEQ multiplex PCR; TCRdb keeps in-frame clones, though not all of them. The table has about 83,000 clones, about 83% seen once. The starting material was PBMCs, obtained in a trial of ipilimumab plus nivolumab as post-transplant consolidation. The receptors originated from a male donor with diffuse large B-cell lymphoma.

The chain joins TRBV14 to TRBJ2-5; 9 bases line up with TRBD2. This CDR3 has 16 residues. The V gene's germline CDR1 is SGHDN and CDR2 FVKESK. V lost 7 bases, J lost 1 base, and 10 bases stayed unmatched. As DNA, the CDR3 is TGTGCCAGCACCCCCCGCGGGCGGGGGGGCCAAGAGACCCAGTACTTC. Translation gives CASTPRGRGGQETQYF.

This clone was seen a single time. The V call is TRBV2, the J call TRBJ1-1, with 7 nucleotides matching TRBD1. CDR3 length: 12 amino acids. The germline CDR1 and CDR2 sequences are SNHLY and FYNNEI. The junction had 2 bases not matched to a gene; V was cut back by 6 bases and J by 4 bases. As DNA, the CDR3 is TGTGCCAGCAGGGACAGGACCACTGAAGCTTTCTTT. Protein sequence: CASRDRTTEAFF.

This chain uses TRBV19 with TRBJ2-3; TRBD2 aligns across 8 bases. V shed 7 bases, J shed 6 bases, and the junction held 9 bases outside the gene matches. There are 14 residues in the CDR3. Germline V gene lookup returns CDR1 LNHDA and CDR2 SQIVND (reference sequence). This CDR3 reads CASNDGGAFDTQYF. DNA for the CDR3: TGTGCCAGTAATGACGGGGGGGCATTTGATACGCAGTATTTT.

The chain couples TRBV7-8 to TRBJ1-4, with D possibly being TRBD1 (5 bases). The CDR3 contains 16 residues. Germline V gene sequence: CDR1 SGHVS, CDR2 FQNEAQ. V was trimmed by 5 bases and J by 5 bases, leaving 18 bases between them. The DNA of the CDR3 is TGTGCCAGCAGCGCGCGCGGCGGGGCGGGGAATGAAAAACTGTTTTTT. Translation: CASSARGGAGNEKLFF. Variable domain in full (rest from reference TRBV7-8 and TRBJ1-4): GAGVSQSPRYKVAKRGQDVALRCDPISGHVSLFWYQQALGQGPEFLTYFQNEAQLDKSGLPSDRFFAERPEGSVSTLKIQRTQQEDSAVYLCASSARGGAGNEKLFFGSGTQLSVL.

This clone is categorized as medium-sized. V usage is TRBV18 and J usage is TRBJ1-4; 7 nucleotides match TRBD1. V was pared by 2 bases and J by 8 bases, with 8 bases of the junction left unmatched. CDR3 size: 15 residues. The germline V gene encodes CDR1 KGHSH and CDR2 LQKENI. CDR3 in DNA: TGTGCCAGCTCACCAGGAAGACAGGGTTGGGAAAAACTGTTTTTT. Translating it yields CASSPGRQGWEKLFF. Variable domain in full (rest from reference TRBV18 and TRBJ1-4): NAGVMQNPRHLVRRRGQEARLRCSPMKGHSHVYWYRQLPEEGLKFMVYLQKENIIDESGMPKERFSAEFPKEGPSILRIQQVVRGDSAAYFCASSPGRQGWEKLFFGSGTQLSVL.

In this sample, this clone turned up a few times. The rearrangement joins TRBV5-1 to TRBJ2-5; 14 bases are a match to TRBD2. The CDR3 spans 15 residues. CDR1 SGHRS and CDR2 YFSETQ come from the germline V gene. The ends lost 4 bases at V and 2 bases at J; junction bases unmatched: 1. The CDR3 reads CASSRLAGGQETQYF. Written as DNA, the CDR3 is TGCGCCAGCAGCAGACTAGCGGGGGGGCAAGAGACCCAGTACTTC.

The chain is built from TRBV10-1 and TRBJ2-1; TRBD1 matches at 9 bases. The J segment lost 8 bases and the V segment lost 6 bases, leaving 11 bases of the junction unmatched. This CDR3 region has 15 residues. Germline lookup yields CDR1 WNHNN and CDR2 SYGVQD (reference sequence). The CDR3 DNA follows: TGCGCCAGCAGAGAGACGGGACAGGGTTTCGATGAGCAGTTCTTC. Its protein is CASRETGQGFDEQFF.

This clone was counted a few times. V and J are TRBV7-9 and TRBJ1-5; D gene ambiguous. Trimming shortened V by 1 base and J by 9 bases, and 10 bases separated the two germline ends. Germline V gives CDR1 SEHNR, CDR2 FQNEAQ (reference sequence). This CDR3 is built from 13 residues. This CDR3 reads CASSLESRSPQHF. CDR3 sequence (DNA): TGTGCCAGCAGCTTAGAATCACGGTCGCCCCAGCATTTT.

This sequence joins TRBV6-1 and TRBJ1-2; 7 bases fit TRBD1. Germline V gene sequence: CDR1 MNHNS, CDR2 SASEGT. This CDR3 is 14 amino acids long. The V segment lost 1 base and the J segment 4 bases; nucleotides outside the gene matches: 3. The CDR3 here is CASSEGGGSYGYTF. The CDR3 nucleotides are TGTGCCAGCAGTGAAGGAGGGGGCAGCTATGGCTACACCTTC.

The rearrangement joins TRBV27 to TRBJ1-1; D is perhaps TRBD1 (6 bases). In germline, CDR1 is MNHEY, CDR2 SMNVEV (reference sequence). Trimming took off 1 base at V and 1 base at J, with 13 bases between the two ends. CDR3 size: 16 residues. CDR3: CASSLFRGAKNTEAFF. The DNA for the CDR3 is TGTGCCAGCAGTTTATTCCGGGGGGCTAAGAACACTGAAGCTTTCTTT.

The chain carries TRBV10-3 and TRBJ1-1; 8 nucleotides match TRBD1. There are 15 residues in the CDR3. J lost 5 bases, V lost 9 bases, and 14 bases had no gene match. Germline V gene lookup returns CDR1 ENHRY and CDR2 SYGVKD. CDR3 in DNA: TGTGCCATACGGGAGGCCGGGACAGGTGGAACTGAAGCTTTCTTT. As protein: CAIREAGTGGTEAFF.

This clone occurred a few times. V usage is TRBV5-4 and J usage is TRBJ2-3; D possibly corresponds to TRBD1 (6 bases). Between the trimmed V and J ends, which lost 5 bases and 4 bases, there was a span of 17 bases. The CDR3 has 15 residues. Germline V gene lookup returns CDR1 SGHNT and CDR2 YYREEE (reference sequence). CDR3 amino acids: CASSPSRQASDTQYF. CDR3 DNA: TGTGCCAGCAGTCCCTCCCGACAGGCATCAGATACGCAGTATTTT.

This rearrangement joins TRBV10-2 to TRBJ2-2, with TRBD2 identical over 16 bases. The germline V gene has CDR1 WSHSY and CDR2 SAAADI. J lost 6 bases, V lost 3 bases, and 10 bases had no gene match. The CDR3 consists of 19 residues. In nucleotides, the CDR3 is TGCGCCAGCAGTGACTCCTCCGGGACTAGCGGGGGGGTAGCCGGGGAGCTGTTTTTT. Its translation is CASSDSSGTSGGVAGELFF.

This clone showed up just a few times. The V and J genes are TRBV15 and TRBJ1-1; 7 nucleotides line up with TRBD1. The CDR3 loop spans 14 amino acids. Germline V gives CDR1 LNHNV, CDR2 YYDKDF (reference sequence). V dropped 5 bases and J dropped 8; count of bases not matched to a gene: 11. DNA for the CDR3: TGTGCCACCAGCCTTACCTTAGGACAGGCCGAAGCTTTCTTT. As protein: CATSLTLGQAEAFF. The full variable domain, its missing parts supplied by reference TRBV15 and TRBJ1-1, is DAMVIQNPRYQVTQFGKPVTLSCSQTLNHNVMYWYQQKSSQAPKLLFHYYDKDFNNEADTPDNFQSRRPNTSFCFLDIRSPGLGDTAMYLCATSLTLGQAEAFFGQGTRLTVV.

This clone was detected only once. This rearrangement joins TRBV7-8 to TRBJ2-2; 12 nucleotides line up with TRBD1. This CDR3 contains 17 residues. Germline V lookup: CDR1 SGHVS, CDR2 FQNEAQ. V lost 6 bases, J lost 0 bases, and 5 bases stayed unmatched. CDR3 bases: TGTGCCAGCAGTTATGGGACAGGGGGCTCGAACACCGGGGAGCTGTTTTTT. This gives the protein CASSYGTGGSNTGELFF.

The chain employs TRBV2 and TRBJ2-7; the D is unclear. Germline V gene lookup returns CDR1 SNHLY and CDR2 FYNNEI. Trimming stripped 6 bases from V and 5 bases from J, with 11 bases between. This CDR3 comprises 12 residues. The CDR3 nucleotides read TGTGCCAGCAGCCCCAGGTTTCACGAGCAGTACTTC. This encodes CASSPRFHEQYF.